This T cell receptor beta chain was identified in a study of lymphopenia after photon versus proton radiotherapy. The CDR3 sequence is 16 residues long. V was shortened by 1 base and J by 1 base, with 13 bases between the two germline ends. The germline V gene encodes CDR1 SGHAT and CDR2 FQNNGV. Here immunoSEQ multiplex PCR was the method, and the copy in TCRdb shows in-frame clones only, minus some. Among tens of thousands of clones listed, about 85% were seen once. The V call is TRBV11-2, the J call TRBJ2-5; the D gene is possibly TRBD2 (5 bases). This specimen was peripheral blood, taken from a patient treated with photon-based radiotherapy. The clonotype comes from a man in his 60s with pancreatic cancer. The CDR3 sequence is CASSLGVGVPQETQYF. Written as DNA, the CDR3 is TGTGCCAGCAGCTTAGGAGTCGGGGTCCCCCAAGAGACCCAGTACTTC.